The rows below give T cell receptor beta chains drawn from one sample of a study of STAT3 mutations in large granular lymphocyte leukemia. TCRdb's copy holds only in-frame clones and misses some; the assay was immunoSEQ multiplex PCR. The sample consists of several thousand clones, roughly 59% of them appearing once. Material: peripheral blood mononuclear cells. The receptor source for this set is a boy aged 5-17 years with T-cell large granular lymphocyte leukemia. Some clones in this sample may be carry-over from other donors' samples. The CDR3 runs from the conserved cysteine through the conserved F or W. The order of the fields is J gene, clone size, D gene, V gene, CDR3 protein, CDR3 DNA. The D gene is left open where the match is weak. Expanded clones get a size class; other rows say once, few or many, or leave the size out.

TRBJ2-1,once,NA,TRBV5-4,CASSLDGSLPYNEQFF,TGTGCCAGCAGCTTGGACGGCAGCCTCCCGTACAATGAGCAGTTCTTC
TRBJ1-4,NA,TRBD1,TRBV6-1,CASRDPGGVEKLFF,TGTGCCAGCAGAGATCCAGGGGGCGTGGAAAAACTGTTTTTT
TRBJ1-1,NA,TRBD1,TRBV4-1,CASTGTGDTEAFF,TGCGCCAGCACAGGGACAGGGGACACTGAAGCTTTCTTT
TRBJ2-3,NA,TRBD2,TRBV4-1,CASSYSGSLTDTQYF,TGCGCCAGCAGCTATAGCGGGAGTCTTACAGATACGCAGTATTTT
TRBJ1-3,NA,NA,TRBV7-9,CASSPTGFSGNTIYF,TGTGCCAGCAGCCCGACAGGATTCTCTGGAAACACCATATATTTT
TRBJ1-2,NA,NA,TRBV29-1,CSVDLGQRTGYTF,TGCAGCGTCGATCTTGGACAGAGGACGGGCTACACCTTC
TRBJ2-7,few,NA,TRBV6-1,CASSEYAGAQYEQYF,TGTGCCAGCAGTGAATATGCGGGGGCCCAGTACGAGCAGTACTTC
TRBJ2-5,NA,TRBD1,TRBV5-1,CASSLGQGTVETQYF,TGCGCCAGCAGCTTGGGACAGGGAACGGTGGAGACCCAGTACTTC
TRBJ2-7,NA,TRBD2,TRBV5-1,CASSFTWAGGPYEQYF,TGCGCCAGCAGCTTTACTTGGGCGGGAGGGCCCTACGAGCAGTACTTC
TRBJ1-2,NA,NA,TRBV19,CAAGGNLGYGYTF,TGTGCCGCCGGAGGGAATTTGGGCTATGGCTACACCTTC
TRBJ2-7,few,NA,TRBV5-1,CASSSEGYEQYF,TGCGCCAGCAGTTCTGAGGGCTACGAGCAGTACTTC
TRBJ2-7,once,NA,TRBV5-6,CASSLGRNYEQYF,TGTGCCAGCAGCTTGGGAAGGAACTACGAGCAGTACTTC
TRBJ2-7,NA,TRBD2,TRBV7-2,CASSRPVGGPHEQYF,TGTGCCAGCAGTAGACCCGTGGGAGGGCCCCACGAGCAGTACTTC
TRBJ2-7,medium-sized,NA,TRBV5-6,CASSLDTGTGEQYF,TGTGCCAGCAGCTTGGATACAGGTACAGGCGAGCAGTACTTC
TRBJ1-5,few,NA,TRBV10-1,CASYGVGGRQPQHF,TGCGCCAGCTATGGGGTAGGGGGGCGTCAGCCCCAGCATTTT
TRBJ2-7,NA,NA,TRBV18,CASSPVQSSYEQYF,TGTGCCAGCTCACCAGTACAGAGCTCCTACGAGCAGTACTTC
TRBJ2-7,NA,TRBD1,TRBV5-1,CASSSGTGNYEQYF,TGCGCCAGCAGCTCGGGGACAGGGAACTACGAGCAGTACTTC
TRBJ2-1,NA,NA,TRBV5-1,CASSLGKGLPYNEQFF,TGCGCCAGCAGCTTGGGTAAGGGACTCCCGTACAATGAGCAGTTCTTC
TRBJ1-5,few,NA,TRBV28,CASSLSLNQPQHF,TGTGCCAGCAGTTTATCCCTCAATCAGCCCCAGCATTTT
TRBJ2-1,NA,NA,TRBV29-1,CSVEERSLDEQFF,TGCAGCGTTGAAGAACGCAGTCTCGATGAGCAGTTCTTC
TRBJ2-5,once,TRBD2,TRBV18,CASRAGRTGQETQYF,TGTGCCAGCAGAGCGGGACGGACCGGCCAAGAGACCCAGTACTTC
TRBJ2-7,few,NA,TRBV6-5,CASSYRGFNYEQYF,TGTGCCAGCAGTTACCGGGGGTTTAACTACGAGCAGTACTTC
TRBJ1-6,NA,NA,TRBV28,CASSIPGGDYNSPLHF,TGTGCCAGCAGTATTCCGGGAGGGGACTATAATTCACCCCTCCACTTT
TRBJ1-5,NA,NA,TRBV7-2,CASSRGRGDQPQHF,TGTGCCAGCAGCCGAGGGAGGGGAGATCAGCCCCAGCATTTT
TRBJ1-2,NA,NA,TRBV7-9,CASSLGTFADGYTF,TGTGCCAGCAGCTTAGGGACTTTTGCAGATGGCTACACCTTC
TRBJ1-2,few,NA,TRBV7-9,CASSLAGLYGYTF,TGTGCCAGCAGCTTAGCGGGGCTCTATGGCTACACCTTC
TRBJ1-2,few,NA,TRBV5-5,CASSSEGIRYGYTF,TGTGCCAGCAGCTCTGAGGGGATTCGCTATGGCTACACCTTC
TRBJ1-2,few,NA,TRBV10-3,CAISEQIRTADYGYTF,TGTGCCATCAGTGAGCAGATTCGGACAGCGGATTATGGCTACACCTTC
TRBJ2-1,few,TRBD2,TRBV4-1,CASSQVRTSTVF,TGCGCCAGCAGCCAAGTCCGGACTAGCACGGTCTTC
TRBJ2-7,NA,NA,TRBV7-9,CASSSGQSYEQYF,TGTGCCAGCAGCTCCGGACAGTCCTACGAGCAGTACTTC
TRBJ1-1,NA,NA,TRBV5-1,CASSLDLGNTEAFF,TGCGCCAGCAGCTTGGATCTCGGGAACACTGAAGCTTTCTTT
TRBJ2-7,NA,NA,TRBV1,CTIPGLDYEQYF,TGCACCATCCCGGGACTAGACTACGAGCAGTACTTC
TRBJ1-4,NA,NA,TRBV7-9,CASSLDRVSNEKLFF,TGTGCCAGCAGCTTAGACAGGGTCTCTAATGAAAAACTGTTTTTT
TRBJ1-4,NA,NA,TRBV5-3,CARSSFYWYEKLFF,TGTGCCAGAAGCTCTTTCTACTGGTATGAAAAACTGTTTTTT
TRBJ2-5,NA,NA,TRBV7-9,CASSLGQQETQYF,TGTGCCAGCAGCTTAGGTCAGCAAGAGACCCAGTACTTC
TRBJ2-7,NA,NA,TRBV7-9,CASSLGTEYYEQYF,TGTGCCAGCAGCTTAGGGACGGAATACTACGAGCAGTACTTC
TRBJ1-2,NA,NA,TRBV18,CASSPEERDYYGYTF,TGTGCCAGCTCACCAGAAGAGCGAGATTACTATGGCTACACCTTC
TRBJ2-3,NA,NA,TRBV7-9,CASSSPWGSGLDTQYF,TGTGCCAGCAGCTCCCCCTGGGGTAGCGGATTAGATACGCAGTATTTT
TRBJ1-5,few,TRBD1,TRBV28,CASSTPGQGHQPQHF,TGTGCCAGCAGTACTCCGGGACAGGGGCATCAGCCCCAGCATTTT
TRBJ1-2,NA,NA,TRBV25-1,CASSEWDEYGYTF,TGTGCCAGCAGTGAATGGGATGAATATGGCTACACCTTC
TRBJ1-6,NA,NA,TRBV7-9,CASSMNRKTNNSPLHF,TGTGCCAGCAGCATGAACAGGAAAACGAATAATTCACCCCTCCACTTT
TRBJ2-7,once,TRBD2,TRBV7-9,CASSLGPWTSYEQYF,TGTGCCAGCAGCTTAGGGCCGTGGACTAGCTACGAGCAGTACTTC
TRBJ1-2,NA,NA,TRBV5-5,CASSPPYLSGYGYTF,TGTGCCAGCAGCCCGCCTTACCTCTCGGGTTATGGCTACACCTTC
TRBJ2-3,NA,NA,TRBV5-1,CASSSQQSTDTQYF,TGCGCCAGCAGCTCCCAACAGAGCACAGATACGCAGTATTTT
TRBJ2-7,few,TRBD2,TRBV29-1,CSVRLAGGIHEQYF,TGCAGCGTAAGACTGGCGGGAGGGATCCACGAGCAGTACTTC
TRBJ2-1,NA,NA,TRBV5-1,CASSLVSSSYNEQFF,TGCGCCAGCAGCTTGGTTAGCAGCTCCTACAATGAGCAGTTCTTC
TRBJ2-7,few,TRBD1,TRBV30,CAWSAGTGVYEQYF,TGTGCCTGGAGCGCCGGGACAGGGGTCTACGAGCAGTACTTC
TRBJ2-5,NA,NA,TRBV6-5,CASSYKGPQETQYF,TGTGCCAGCAGTTACAAGGGTCCCCAAGAGACCCAGTACTTC
TRBJ2-7,NA,NA,TRBV11-3,CASSLGPSRSGEQYF,TGTGCCAGCAGCTTGGGGCCTTCCCGATCGGGCGAGCAGTACTTC
TRBJ2-1,NA,NA,TRBV5-1,CASRGGAYEQFF,TGCGCCAGCAGAGGGGGGGCGTATGAGCAGTTCTTC
TRBJ1-2,NA,NA,TRBV13,CASSYGGVIYGYTF,TGTGCCAGCAGCTACGGGGGGGTCATCTATGGCTACACCTTC
TRBJ2-4,few,NA,TRBV12-5,CASGLGQEGDIQYF,TGTGCTAGTGGTTTGGGACAGGAGGGAGACATTCAGTACTTC
TRBJ2-3,NA,NA,TRBV13,CASSTLADTQYF,TGTGCCAGCAGTACGTTGGCAGATACGCAGTATTTT
TRBJ2-3,NA,NA,TRBV6-5,CASSYSWLADTQYF,TGTGCCAGCAGTTACTCGTGGCTGGCAGATACGCAGTATTTT
TRBJ2-7,few,NA,TRBV11-2,CASSFSKDYEQYF,TGTGCCAGCAGCTTCTCTAAGGACTACGAGCAGTACTTC